The text below deals with one T cell receptor beta chain. At one end, the junction sequence differs from germline, possibly due to a read error. Clones were sequenced by immunoSEQ multiplex PCR, and TCRdb holds only the in-frame ones, with some missing. The data hold about 59,000 clones, with 94% observed a single time. These data are taken from a study of T cell changes during pregnancy in multiple sclerosis. This CDR3 spans 12 amino acids. CDR1 is SEHNR and CDR2 is FQNEAQ in the germline V gene (reference sequence). V usage is TRBV7-9 and J usage is TRBJ1-3, with D perhaps TRBD1 (5 bases). The specimen comprised CD8+ T cells from peripheral blood mononuclear cells, sampled after pregnancy. The sequence derives from a female donor with multiple sclerosis, enrolled in a pregnancy study. The CDR3 region has the DNA TGTGCCAGCAGCTTTTACTCAGGGCATGACAAATTT. Amino acid sequence: CASSFYSGHDKF.